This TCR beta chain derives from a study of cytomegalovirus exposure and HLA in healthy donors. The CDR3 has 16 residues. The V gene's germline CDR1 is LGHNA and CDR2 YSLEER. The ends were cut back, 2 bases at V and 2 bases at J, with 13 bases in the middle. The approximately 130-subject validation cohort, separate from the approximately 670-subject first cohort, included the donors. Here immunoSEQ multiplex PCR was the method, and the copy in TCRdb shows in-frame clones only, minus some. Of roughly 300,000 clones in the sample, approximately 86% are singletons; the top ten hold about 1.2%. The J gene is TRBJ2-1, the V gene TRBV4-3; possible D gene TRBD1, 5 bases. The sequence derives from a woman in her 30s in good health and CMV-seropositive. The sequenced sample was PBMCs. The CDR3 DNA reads TGCGCCAGCAGCCAATTACAGGCCTCGGCCTACAATGAGCAGTTCTTC. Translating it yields CASSQLQASAYNEQFF.